This entry describes one T cell receptor beta chain. CD4+CD127+ cells were sorted as the conventional CD4 T cells. The trim removed 4 bases at V and 4 bases at J, leaving 7 bases unmatched. From germline, CDR1 is SGHRS and CDR2 YFSETQ. This CDR3 is built from 15 residues. The sample originates from a study of B cell selection in AIRE deficiency. Generated by immunoSEQ multiplex PCR, the TCRdb table keeps only in-frame clones and is missing some. The table shows about 25,000 clones, with over 95% occurring only once. What was sequenced was CD4+CD127+ conventional T cells sorted from PBMCs. The source is a human donor in good health. The chain uses TRBV5-1 and TRBJ1-1, with TRBD1 identical over 10 bases. CDR3 nucleotide sequence: TGCGCCAGCAGCGGAACGACAGGGGGCGTCACTGAAGCTTTCTTT. Its protein is CASSGTTGGVTEAFF.